The 13 T cell receptor beta chains listed next were all sequenced from one sample in a study of cytomegalovirus exposure and HLA in healthy donors. Primers: 60 Vbeta forward and 13 Jbeta reverse. The protocol was immunoSEQ multiplex PCR, while the TCRdb copy is restricted to in-frame clones and leaves out a portion. The sample contains roughly 150,000 clones, 75% to 85% of which appear only once. Material: PBMCs. The receptors were sampled from a girl aged 2-10 years in good health and CMV-seropositive.

This rearrangement joins TRBV7-9 to TRBJ2-3, with 9 positions matching TRBD1. The CDR3 loop spans 17 amino acids. CDR1 is SEHNR, CDR2 FQNEAQ, per germline (reference sequence). The junction had 13 bases not matched to a gene; V was cut back by 6 bases and J by 3 bases. CDR3 sequence (DNA): TGTGCCAGCAGTTCCCAACCCGGGACAGGGTCGACAGATACGCAGTATTTT. Its translation: CASSSQPGTGSTDTQYF. Variable domain in full (rest from reference TRBV7-9 and TRBJ2-3): DTGVSQNPRHKITKRGQNVTFRCDPISEHNRLYWYRQTLGQGPEFLTYFQNEAQLEKSRLLSDRFSAERPKGSFSTLEIQRTEQGDSAMYLCASSSQPGTGSTDTQYFGPGTRLTVL.

The rearrangement uses TRBV2 and TRBJ2-5; D is perhaps TRBD2 (6 bases). V lost 10 bases, J lost 5 bases, and 20 bases lay in between. The CDR3 sequence is 14 residues long. Germline V gene lookup returns CDR1 SNHLY and CDR2 FYNNEI. The CDR3: CATLKTRSVETQYF. The CDR3 nucleotides read TGTGCCACCCTTAAGACTAGGAGTGTTGAGACCCAGTACTTC.

This chain uses TRBV5-4 with TRBJ2-1, with TRBD2 matching 14 bases. This CDR3 region has 14 residues. The V gene's germline CDR1 is SGHNT and CDR2 YYREEE (reference sequence). J was trimmed by 7 bases and V by 5 bases; bases with no gene match: 2. CDR3 sequence: CASRRLAGGNEQFF. The CDR3 nucleotides read TGTGCCAGCAGGCGACTAGCGGGAGGGAATGAGCAGTTCTTC.

This chain uses TRBV5-6 with TRBJ2-1, with D perhaps matching TRBD1 (5 bases). The CDR3 has 15 amino acids. Per germline, CDR1 SGHDT and CDR2 YYEEEE. The V gene lost 1 base and the J gene lost 6 bases, with 14 bases spanning the gap. The CDR3, as DNA: TGTGCCAGCAGCTTGAATAGGGGATTGGGCAATGAGCAGTTCTTC. Translating it yields CASSLNRGLGNEQFF.

V is TRBV10-3 and J is TRBJ2-3; unclear D gene. The CDR3 covers 13 residues. Trimming stripped 2 bases from V and 2 bases from J, with 5 bases between. The germline CDR1 and CDR2 sequences are ENHRY and SYGVKD. The CDR3 DNA reads as TGTGCCATCAGTGAGGTTTACACAGATACGCAGTATTTT. The encoded protein is CAISEVYTDTQYF.

This clone was seen a single time. The identical CDR3 is also encoded by other nucleotide sequences in the sample. This chain uses TRBV30 with TRBJ1-5; possible D gene TRBD1, 5 bases. The CDR3 loop spans 13 amino acids. Trimming removed 0 bases at V and 5 bases at J, with 8 bases between. Germline-derived CDR1 and CDR2 are GTSNPN and SVGIG (reference sequence). The CDR3 DNA reads as TGTGCCTGGAGTGTTCGGGGGGATCAGCCCCAGCATTTT. Amino acids: CAWSVRGDQPQHF.

The chain joins TRBV19 to TRBJ1-2; 7 bases match TRBD1. CDR3 length: 15 residues. V dropped 5 bases and J dropped 4; count of bases not matched to a gene: 10. The germline CDR1 and CDR2 sequences are LNHDA and SQIVND (reference sequence). The DNA for the CDR3 is TGTGCCAGTAGTCCCGGGCGACAGGGATCCTATGGCTACACCTTC. It specifies CASSPGRQGSYGYTF.

About this clone: At one of its ends the junction is not consistent with the germline gene, which may arise from a read error. The gene calls are TRBV30 and TRBJ2-3; the D gene is possibly TRBD2 (5 bases). Germline-derived CDR1 and CDR2 are GTSNPN and SVGIG (reference sequence). This CDR3 is 11 amino acids long. This CDR3 is CAWSDTLAHFF. For the CDR3, the DNA is TGTGCCTGGAGTGACACCCTAGCACATTTTTTT.

V and J are TRBV30 and TRBJ1-4; 8 positions match TRBD1. Per germline, CDR1 GTSNPN and CDR2 SVGIG (reference sequence). CDR3 length: 16 amino acids. J was trimmed by 0 bases and V by 0 bases; bases with no gene match: 3. Here the CDR3 reads CAWSVQGATTNEKLFF. The CDR3 DNA follows: TGTGCCTGGAGTGTCCAGGGGGCAACAACTAATGAAAAACTGTTTTTT.

J is TRBJ2-1 and V is TRBV2, with a possible D match to TRBD1 (7 bases). The germline CDR1 and CDR2 sequences are SNHLY and FYNNEI. V lost 7 bases, J lost 3 bases, and 13 bases lay in between. The CDR3 is 14 amino acids. The CDR3 loop reads CASKEGAFYNEQFF. CDR3 nucleotides: TGTGCCAGCAAGGAGGGGGCCTTCTACAATGAGCAGTTCTTC. Combining the CDR3 with reference TRBV2 and TRBJ2-1 gives the whole variable domain EPEVTQTPSHQVTQMGQEVILRCVPISNHLYFYWYRQILGQKVEFLVSFYNNEISEKSEIFDDQFSVERPDGSNFTLKIRSTKLEDSAMYFCASKEGAFYNEQFFGPGTRLTVL.

The chain joins TRBV13 to TRBJ1-2; D not certain. V gave up 4 bases and J gave up 7 bases, with 16 bases separating them. CDR3 length: 14 residues. Germline assignment: CDR1 PRHDT and CDR2 FYEKMQ (reference sequence). The CDR3 DNA reads as TGTGCCAGCAGCTCCGGAGCTTCATACGGTGGCTACACCTTC. This codes for CASSSGASYGGYTF.

The chain links TRBV9 to TRBJ1-1; D gene uncertain. With 4 bases removed from V and 5 bases from J, the gap between germline ends came to 12 bases. Germline lookup yields CDR1 SGDLS and CDR2 YYNGEE. The CDR3 spans 13 residues. The CDR3 sequence is CASSTVSRTEAFF. The CDR3 DNA sequence: TGTGCCAGCAGCACCGTAAGCAGGACTGAAGCTTTCTTT.

This clone was recorded once. For the CDR3, the DNA is TGTGCCTGGACTGGGGGCCTATCGTCTGGAAACACCATATATTTT. Translation: CAWTGGLSSGNTIYF. V usage is TRBV30 and J usage is TRBJ1-3, with D perhaps matching TRBD1 (6 bases). The V gene lost 4 bases and the J gene lost 1 base, with 14 bases spanning the gap. Germline CDR1 reads GTSNPN; CDR2 reads SVGIG (reference sequence). This CDR3 has 15 residues.